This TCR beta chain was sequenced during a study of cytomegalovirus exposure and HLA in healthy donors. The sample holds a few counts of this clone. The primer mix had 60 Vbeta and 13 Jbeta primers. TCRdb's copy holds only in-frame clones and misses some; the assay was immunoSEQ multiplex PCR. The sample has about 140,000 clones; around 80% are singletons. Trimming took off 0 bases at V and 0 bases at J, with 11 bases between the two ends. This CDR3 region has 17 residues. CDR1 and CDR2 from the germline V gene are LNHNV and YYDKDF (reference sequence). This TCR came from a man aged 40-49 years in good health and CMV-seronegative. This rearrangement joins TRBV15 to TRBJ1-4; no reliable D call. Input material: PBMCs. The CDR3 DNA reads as TGTGCCACCAGCAGAGATGCCCGGTTTGCAACTAATGAAAAACTGTTTTTT. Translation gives CATSRDARFATNEKLFF.